This TCR beta chain was captured in a study of radiation and T cells in renal cell carcinoma. Assay: immunoSEQ multiplex PCR; the TCRdb copy retains only in-frame clones and omits some. Of 150,000 or so clones in the sample, less than 90% are singletons; the top ten hold roughly 25%. As to this clone: Antigen specificity is unknown.

Indicated time point: baseline pretreatment blood. The treatment here: 15 Gy SBRT to primary tumor, nephrectomy 4 weeks later. Per the germline V gene, CDR1 is GTSNPN and CDR2 is SVGIG (reference sequence). Trimming took off 2 bases at V and 0 bases at J, with 10 bases between the two ends. CDR3 length equals 14 residues. Regarding the study as a whole: Without pretreatment biopsies, baseline tumor clonotype presence was undetermined.

This sequence originates from a woman aged 45-59 years with renal cell carcinoma. Sequencing was performed on blood, taken from a patient whose treatment included radiotherapy and nephrectomy. The chain recombines TRBV30 with TRBJ1-1; D ambiguous. The CDR3 reads CAWSIGSLNTEAFF. The CDR3 region has the DNA TGTGCCTGGAGTATCGGGAGCCTGAACACTGAAGCTTTCTTT.